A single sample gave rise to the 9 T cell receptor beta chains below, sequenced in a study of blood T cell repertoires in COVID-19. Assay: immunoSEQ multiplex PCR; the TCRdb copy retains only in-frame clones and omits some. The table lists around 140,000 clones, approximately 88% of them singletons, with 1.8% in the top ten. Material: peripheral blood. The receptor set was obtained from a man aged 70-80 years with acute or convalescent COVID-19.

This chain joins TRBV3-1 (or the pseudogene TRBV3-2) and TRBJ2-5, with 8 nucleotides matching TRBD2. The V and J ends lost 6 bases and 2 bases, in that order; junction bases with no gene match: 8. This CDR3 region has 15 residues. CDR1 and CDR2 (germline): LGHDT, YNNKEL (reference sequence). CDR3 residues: CASSQRLAPQETQYF. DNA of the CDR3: TGTGCCAGCAGTCAAAGACTAGCGCCACAAGAGACCCAGTACTTC.

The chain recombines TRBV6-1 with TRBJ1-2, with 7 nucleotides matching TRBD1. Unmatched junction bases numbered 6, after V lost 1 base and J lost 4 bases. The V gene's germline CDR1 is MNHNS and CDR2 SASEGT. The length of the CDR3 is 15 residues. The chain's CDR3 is CASSEEEGGGYGYTF. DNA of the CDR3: TGTGCCAGCAGTGAAGAGGAAGGGGGCGGCTATGGCTACACCTTC.

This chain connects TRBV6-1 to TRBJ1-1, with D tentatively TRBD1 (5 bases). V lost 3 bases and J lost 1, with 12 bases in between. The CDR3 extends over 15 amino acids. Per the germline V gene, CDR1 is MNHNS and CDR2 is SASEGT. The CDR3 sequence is CASSDPFTGNTEAFF. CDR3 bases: TGTGCCAGCAGTGACCCATTCACAGGGAACACTGAAGCTTTCTTT.

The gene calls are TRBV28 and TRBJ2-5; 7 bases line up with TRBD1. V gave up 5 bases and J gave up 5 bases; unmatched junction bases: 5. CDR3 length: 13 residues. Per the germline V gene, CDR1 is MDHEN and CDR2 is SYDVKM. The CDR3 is CASSPDREETQYF. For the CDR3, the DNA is TGTGCCAGCAGTCCAGACAGGGAGGAGACCCAGTACTTC.

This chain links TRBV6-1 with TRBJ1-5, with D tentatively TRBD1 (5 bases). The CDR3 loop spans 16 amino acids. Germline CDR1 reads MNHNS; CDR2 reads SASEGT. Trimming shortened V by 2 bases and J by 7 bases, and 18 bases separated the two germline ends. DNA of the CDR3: TGTGCCAGCAGTGAATCCGGAGGCGGAGGGACGCAGCCCCAGCATTTT. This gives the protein CASSESGGGGTQPQHF.

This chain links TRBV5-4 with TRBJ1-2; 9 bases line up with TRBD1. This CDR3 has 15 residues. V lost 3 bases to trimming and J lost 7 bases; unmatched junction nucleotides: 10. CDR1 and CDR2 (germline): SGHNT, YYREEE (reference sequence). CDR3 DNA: TGTGCCAGCAGCTCCAACCCCGGGACAGGGAGTGGCTACACCTTC. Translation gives CASSSNPGTGSGYTF.

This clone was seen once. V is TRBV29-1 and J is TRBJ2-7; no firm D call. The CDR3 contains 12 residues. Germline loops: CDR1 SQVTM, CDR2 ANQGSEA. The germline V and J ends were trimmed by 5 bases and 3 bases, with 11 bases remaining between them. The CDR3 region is CSVRKASYEQYF. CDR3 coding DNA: TGCAGCGTTCGCAAAGCAAGCTACGAGCAGTACTTC.

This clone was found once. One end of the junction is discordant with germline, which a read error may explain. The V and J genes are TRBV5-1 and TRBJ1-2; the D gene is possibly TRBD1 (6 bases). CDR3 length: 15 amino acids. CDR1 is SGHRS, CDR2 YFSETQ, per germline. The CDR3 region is CASRLDSGHLYGYTF. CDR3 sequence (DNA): TGCGCCAGCAGATTGGATTCGGGACACCTCTATGGCTACACCTTC.

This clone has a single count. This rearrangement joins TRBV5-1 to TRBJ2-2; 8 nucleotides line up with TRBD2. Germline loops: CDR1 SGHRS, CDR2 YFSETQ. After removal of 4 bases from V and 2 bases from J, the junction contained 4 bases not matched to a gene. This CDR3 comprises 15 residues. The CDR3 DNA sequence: TGCGCCAGCAGCCCCGGGGGGGGAAACACCGGGGAGCTGTTTTTT. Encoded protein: CASSPGGGNTGELFF.